The present T cell receptor (beta chain) was sequenced within a study of blood T cells in healthy people across ages. Study-wide findings and caveats: Older age coincided with a roughly linear decline in TCR beta diversity per million T cells.

In the case of this clonotype: The antigen remains undetermined.

This CDR3 is 15 amino acids long. Germline lookup yields CDR1 SGHRS and CDR2 YFSETQ. V shed 3 bases and J shed 0 bases, with 10 bases lying between them. Each sample gave at least 6.5 million isolated PBMCs. For the second PCR, which ran for 7 to 11 cycles, a sample-barcoded 5' primer and a J-beta primer mix were used. Via MiXCR, TCRdb re-called the 5' RACE reads, giving one row per CDR3 protein. The table lists hundreds of thousands of distinct CDR3 sequences, less than 45% of them singletons. Material: blood. The receptor was isolated from a man older than 75 in good health. V and J are TRBV5-1 and TRBJ1-3; D is possibly TRBD1 (5 bases). As DNA, the CDR3 is TGCGCCAGCAGCTGGGACGGGATCTCTGGAAACACCATATATTTT. It specifies CASSWDGISGNTIYF.